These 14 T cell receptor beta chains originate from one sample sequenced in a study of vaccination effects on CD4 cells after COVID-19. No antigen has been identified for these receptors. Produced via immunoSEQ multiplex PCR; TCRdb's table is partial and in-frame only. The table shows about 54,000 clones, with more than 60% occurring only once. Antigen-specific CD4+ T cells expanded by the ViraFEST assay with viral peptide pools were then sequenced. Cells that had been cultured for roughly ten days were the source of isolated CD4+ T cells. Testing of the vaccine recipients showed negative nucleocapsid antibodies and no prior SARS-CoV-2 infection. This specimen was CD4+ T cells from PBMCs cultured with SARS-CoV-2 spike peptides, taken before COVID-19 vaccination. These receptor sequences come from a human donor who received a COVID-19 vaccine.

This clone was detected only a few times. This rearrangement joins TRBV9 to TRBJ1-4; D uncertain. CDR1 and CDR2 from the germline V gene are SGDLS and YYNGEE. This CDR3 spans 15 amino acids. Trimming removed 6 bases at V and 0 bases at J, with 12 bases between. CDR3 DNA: TGTGCCAGCACCGTGTCGTGGACAACTAATGAAAAACTGTTTTTT. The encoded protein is CASTVSWTTNEKLFF.

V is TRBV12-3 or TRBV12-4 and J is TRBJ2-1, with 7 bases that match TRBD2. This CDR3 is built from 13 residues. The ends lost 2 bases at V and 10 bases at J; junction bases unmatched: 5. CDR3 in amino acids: CASSLLREREQFF. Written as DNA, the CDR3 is TGTGCCAGCAGTTTATTGCGGGAGAGGGAGCAGTTCTTC.

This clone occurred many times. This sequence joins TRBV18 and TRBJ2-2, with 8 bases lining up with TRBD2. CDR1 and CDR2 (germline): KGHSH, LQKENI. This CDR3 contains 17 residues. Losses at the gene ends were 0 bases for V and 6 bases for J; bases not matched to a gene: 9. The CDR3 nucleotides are TGTGCCAGCTCACCACCGGGAGCGGGAGCGGGCGCCGGGGAGCTGTTTTTT. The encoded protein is CASSPPGAGAGAGELFF.

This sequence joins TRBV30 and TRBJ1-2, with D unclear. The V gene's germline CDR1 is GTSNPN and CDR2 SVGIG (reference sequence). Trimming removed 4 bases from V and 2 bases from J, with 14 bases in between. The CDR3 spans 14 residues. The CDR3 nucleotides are TGTGCCTGGAACCCGGGAGACGGGAACTATGGCTACACCTTC. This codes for CAWNPGDGNYGYTF.

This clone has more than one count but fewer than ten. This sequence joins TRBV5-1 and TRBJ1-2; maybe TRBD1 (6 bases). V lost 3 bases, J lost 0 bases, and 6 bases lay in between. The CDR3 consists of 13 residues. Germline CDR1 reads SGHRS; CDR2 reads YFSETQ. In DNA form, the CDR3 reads TGCGCCAGCAGCTACAGGGCTAACTATGGCTACACCTTC. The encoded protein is CASSYRANYGYTF.

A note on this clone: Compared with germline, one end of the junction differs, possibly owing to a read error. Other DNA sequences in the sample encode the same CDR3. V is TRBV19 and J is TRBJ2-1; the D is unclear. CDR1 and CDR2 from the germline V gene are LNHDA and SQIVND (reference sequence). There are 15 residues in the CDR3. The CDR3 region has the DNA TGTGCCAGTAGCCCGGACCCCGGTCACTACAATGAACAGTTCTTC. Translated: CASSPDPGHYNEQFF.

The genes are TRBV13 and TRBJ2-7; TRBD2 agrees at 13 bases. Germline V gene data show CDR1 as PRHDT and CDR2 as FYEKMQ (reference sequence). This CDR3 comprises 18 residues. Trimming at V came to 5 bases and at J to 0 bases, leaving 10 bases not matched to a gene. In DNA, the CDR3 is TGTGCCAGCAGCCCGATTTCGACTAGCGGGAGGACCTCCTACGAGCAGTACTTC. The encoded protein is CASSPISTSGRTSYEQYF.

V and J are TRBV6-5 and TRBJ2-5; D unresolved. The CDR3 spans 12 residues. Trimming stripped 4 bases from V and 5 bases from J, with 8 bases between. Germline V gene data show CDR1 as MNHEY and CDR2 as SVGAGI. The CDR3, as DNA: TGTGCCAGCAGTTTAGGGTGGGAGACCCAGTACTTC. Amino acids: CASSLGWETQYF.

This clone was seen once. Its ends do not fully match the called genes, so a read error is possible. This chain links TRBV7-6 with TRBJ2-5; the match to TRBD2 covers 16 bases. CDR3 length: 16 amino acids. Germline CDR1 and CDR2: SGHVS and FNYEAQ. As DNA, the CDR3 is TGTGCCAGCAGCCTAGCGGGACTAGCGGGAGGGGAGACCCAGTACTTC. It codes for CASSLAGLAGGETQYF. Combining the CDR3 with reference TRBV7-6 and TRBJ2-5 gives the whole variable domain GAGVSQSPRYKVTKRGQDVALRCDPISGHVSLYWYRQALGQGPEFLTYFNYEAQQDKSGLPNDRFSAERPEGSISTLTIQRTEQRDSAMYRCASSLAGLAGGETQYFGPGTRLLVL.

The CDR3 here is CASSPQGFSTDTQYF. In DNA form, the CDR3 reads TGTGCCAGCTCACCCCAGGGGTTCAGCACAGATACGCAGTATTTT. This rearrangement joins TRBV18 to TRBJ2-3; TRBD1 might be the D (6 bases). Germline V gene lookup returns CDR1 KGHSH and CDR2 LQKENI. V was shortened by 3 bases and J by 0 bases, with 10 bases between the two germline ends. The length of the CDR3 is 15 residues.

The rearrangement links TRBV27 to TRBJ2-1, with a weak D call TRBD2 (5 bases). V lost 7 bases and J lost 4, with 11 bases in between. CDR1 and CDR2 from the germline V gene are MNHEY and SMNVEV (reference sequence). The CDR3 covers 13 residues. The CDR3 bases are TGTGCCAGCAAGAGCGGAAATTACAATGAGCAGTTCTTC. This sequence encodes CASKSGNYNEQFF.

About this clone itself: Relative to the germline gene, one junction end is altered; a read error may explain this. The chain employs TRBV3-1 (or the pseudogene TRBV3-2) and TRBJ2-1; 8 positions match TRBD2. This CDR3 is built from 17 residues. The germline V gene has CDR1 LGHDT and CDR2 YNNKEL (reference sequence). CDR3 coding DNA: TGTGCCAGCAACCAACGTCGGCTAGCGGGTACCCACAATGAGCAGTTCTTC. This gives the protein CASNQRRLAGTHNEQFF.

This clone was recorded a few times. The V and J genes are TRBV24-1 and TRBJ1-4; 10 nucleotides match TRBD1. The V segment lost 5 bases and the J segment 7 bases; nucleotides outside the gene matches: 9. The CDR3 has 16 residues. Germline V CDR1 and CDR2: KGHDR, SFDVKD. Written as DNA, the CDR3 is TGTGCCACCAGTGGACCGGGACAGGGGATCGCTGAAAAACTGTTTTTT. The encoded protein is CATSGPGQGIAEKLFF.

CDR3 sequence (DNA): TGTGCCAGCAGTTCGGGACAGGGGTTGGAGGCTTTCTTT. This codes for CASSSGQGLEAFF. This rearrangement joins TRBV12-3 or TRBV12-4 to TRBJ1-1; 10 nucleotides agree with TRBD1. V lost 4 bases and J lost 11; bases outside the gene matches: 7. The CDR3 consists of 13 residues.